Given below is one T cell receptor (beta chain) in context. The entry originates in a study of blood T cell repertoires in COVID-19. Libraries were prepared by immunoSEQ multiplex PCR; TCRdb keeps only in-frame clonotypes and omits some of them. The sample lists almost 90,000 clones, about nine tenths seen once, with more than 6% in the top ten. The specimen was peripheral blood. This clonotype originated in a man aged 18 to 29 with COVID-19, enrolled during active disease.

In DNA form, the CDR3 reads TGTGCCAGCAGCGTCTCTAGCATCTCCTACGAGCAGTACTTC. It codes for CASSVSSISYEQYF. The chain has TRBV9 and TRBJ2-7; possible D gene TRBD2, 5 bases. The CDR3 sequence is 14 residues long. Germline V CDR1 and CDR2: SGDLS, YYNGEE. Between the trimmed V and J ends, which lost 2 bases and 0 bases, there was a span of 9 bases.